What follows describes a single T cell receptor beta chain. Its antigen is as yet unknown. Each CDR3 protein gets one entry after TCRdb re-called the 5' RACE reads with MiXCR. The repertoire consists of about 240,000 distinct CDR3 sequences, with over 9% occurring once and the leading ten covering 20% to 25%. The sample is drawn from a study of T-cell memory formation after mild COVID-19. Study-level information: There were largely donor-specific TCR clusters.

Study results and caveats: Pre-infection memory already had some responding clones, implying cross-reactive memory joined. SARS-CoV-2 specificity was not confirmed for second-wave clones peaking on day 37. Shrinking CD4+ clones were chiefly CM and EM; CD8+ ones were chiefly EMRA.

In germline, CDR1 is MGHRA, CDR2 YSYEKL. Trimming pared 1 base from V and 12 bases from J, leaving 16 bases between. The CDR3 sequence is 14 residues long. The V call is TRBV4-1, the J call TRBJ1-5; D remains ambiguous. The source of this sequence is a man aged 18-30 years who had mild COVID-19 (a few samples of this study predate the infection). Cell type and time point are not known. Sequencing was carried out using PBMCs or a T cell subset sorted from them (not recorded which). The CDR3 sequence: CASSQVAQDARQHF. The CDR3 DNA follows: TGCGCCAGCAGCCAAGTGGCACAAGACGCTCGCCAGCATTTT.